What follows are 17 T cell receptor beta chains derived from one specimen sequenced in a study of blood T cell repertoires in COVID-19. TCRdb's table, derived via immunoSEQ multiplex PCR, lists solely in-frame clones and lacks some. Of 39,000 or so clones in the sample, approximately 80% were seen once. What was sequenced was peripheral blood. All receptors derive from a man aged 60 to 75 in a cohort sampled during active COVID-19.

The V call is TRBV7-2, the J call TRBJ2-7, with 9 bases identical to TRBD2. The germline V gene encodes CDR1 SGHTA and CDR2 FQGNSA. This CDR3 has 16 amino acids. The J segment lost 6 bases and the V segment lost 5 bases, leaving 14 bases of the junction unmatched. CDR3 in amino acids: CASSPQSGAGGREQYF. The CDR3 bases are TGTGCCAGCAGCCCGCAGAGTGGGGCGGGGGGGCGCGAGCAGTACTTC.

The chain uses TRBV10-3 and TRBJ2-1, with 8 bases lining up with TRBD2. V lost 2 bases to trimming and J lost 8 bases; unmatched junction nucleotides: 8. The CDR3 is 15 residues long. Germline values: CDR1 ENHRY, CDR2 SYGVKD. In DNA, the CDR3 is TGTGCCATCAGTGAGCGGGGACTAGATCCTGATGAGCAGTTCTTC. As protein: CAISERGLDPDEQFF.

The chain links TRBV14 to TRBJ2-1, with TRBD2 as a possible D gene (5 bases). This CDR3 region has 16 residues. V was trimmed by 4 bases and J by 6 bases, leaving 19 bases between them. Germline-derived CDR1 and CDR2 are SGHDN and FVKESK. CDR3 residues: CASSPPTGTPINEQFF. In nucleotides, the CDR3 is TGTGCCAGCAGCCCCCCGACGGGAACACCCATCAATGAGCAGTTCTTC.

The CDR3 DNA reads TGTGCCAGCAGCCAAGGTTTTTGGCCCGGGGAGCTGTTTTTT. It is translated as CASSQGFWPGELFF. The J gene is TRBJ2-2, the V gene TRBV14; no firm D call. Germline lookup yields CDR1 SGHDN and CDR2 FVKESK. The CDR3 totals 14 residues. Trimming pared 1 base from V and 6 bases from J, leaving 9 bases between. Together with reference TRBV14 and TRBJ2-2, the CDR3 gives the full variable domain: EAGVTQFPSHSVIEKGQTVTLRCDPISGHDNLYWYRRVMGKEIKFLLHFVKESKQDESGMPNNRFLAERTGGTYSTLKVQPAELEDSGVYFCASSQGFWPGELFFGEGSRLTVL.

The gene calls are TRBV12-3 or TRBV12-4 and TRBJ2-2; D is uncertain. V was cut by 0 bases and J by 6 bases, with 5 bases left in between. The CDR3 runs 13 residues. CDR3 sequence (DNA): TGTGCCAGCAGTTTAGCTAGCCCCGGGGAGCTGTTTTTT. It translates to CASSLASPGELFF.

This chain connects TRBV29-1 to TRBJ1-1; D may be TRBD1 (6 bases). V was cut by 7 bases and J by 9 bases, with 15 bases left in between. CDR1 SQVTM and CDR2 ANQGSEA come from the germline V gene. The CDR3 contains 11 residues. CDR3 loop: CSGGNREQAFF. The CDR3 DNA reads TGCAGCGGGGGGAACAGGGAACAAGCTTTCTTT. The full variable domain, with the rest looked up from reference TRBV29-1 and TRBJ1-1, is SAVISQKPSRDICQRGTSLTIQCQVDSQVTMMFWYRQQPGQSLTLIATANQGSEATYESGFVIDKFPISRPNLTFSTLTVSNMSPEDSSIYLCSGGNREQAFFGQGTRLTVV.

This clone has only one observation. The chain uses TRBV9 and TRBJ2-1; TRBD2 matches at 13 bases. CDR3 size: 15 residues. Germline values: CDR1 SGDLS, CDR2 YYNGEE. Trimming cost V 3 bases and J 3 bases; bases outside gene matches: 0. In DNA, the CDR3 is TGTGCCAGCAGCGGGACTAGCGGGGGCTACAATGAGCAGTTCTTC. This encodes CASSGTSGGYNEQFF.

The V and J genes are TRBV11-2 and TRBJ1-1; a possible D gene is TRBD1 (6 bases). Trimming cost V 3 bases and J 1 base, with 9 bases left between them. Per the germline V gene, CDR1 is SGHAT and CDR2 is FQNNGV. CDR3 length: 14 amino acids. The CDR3 DNA follows: TGTGCCAGCAGCTTCGAGACAGGGAACACTGAAGCTTTCTTT. Its translation: CASSFETGNTEAFF.

The chain is built from TRBV6-4 and TRBJ2-7; 7 bases are a match to TRBD1. J lost 6 bases, V lost 3 bases, and 8 bases had no gene match. CDR1 is MRHNA, CDR2 SNTAGT, per germline. CDR3 length equals 14 residues. CDR3 in DNA: TGTGCCAGCAGTGAACGACAGGGAAGCAGCGAGCAGTACTTC. Translating it yields CASSERQGSSEQYF.

This chain joins TRBV2 and TRBJ1-6, with TRBD1 matching over 9 bases. CDR1 is SNHLY and CDR2 is FYNNEI in the germline V gene. The CDR3 extends over 14 amino acids. The V and J ends lost 6 bases and 9 bases, in that order; junction bases with no gene match: 6. The DNA of the CDR3 is TGTGCCAGCAGACCGGGACAGGGTCCTTCACCCCTCCACTTT. Residues: CASRPGQGPSPLHF.

This chain connects TRBV7-2 to TRBJ1-2; 10 bases are a match to TRBD1. The V gene's germline CDR1 is SGHTA and CDR2 FQGNSA. J lost 5 bases, V lost 1 base, and 10 bases had no gene match. This CDR3 is 17 amino acids long. The CDR3 nucleotides read TGTGCCAGCAGCTTAGGTATCGGGACAGGGGAACGGTATGGCTACACCTTC. Amino acid sequence: CASSLGIGTGERYGYTF.

The genes are TRBV6-5 and TRBJ2-1, with a possible D match to TRBD1 (5 bases). CDR1 MNHEY and CDR2 SVGAGI come from the germline V gene. This CDR3 comprises 16 residues. V was pared by 0 bases and J by 0 bases, with 9 bases between. The CDR3 bases are TGTGCCAGCAGTTACTCTACAGGTGGCTCCTACAATGAGCAGTTCTTC. It translates to CASSYSTGGSYNEQFF.

This clone was picked up one time. The V and J genes are TRBV5-8 and TRBJ2-7, with a weak D call TRBD2 (6 bases). This CDR3 has 15 residues. CDR1 and CDR2 from the germline V gene are SGHTS and YDEGEE. Deletions cut 5 bases from V and 3 bases from J, with 18 bases between. CDR3 loop: CASRSGRLGLYEQYF. DNA of the CDR3: TGTGCCAGCAGATCGGGGAGGTTGGGACTCTACGAGCAGTACTTC.

This rearrangement joins TRBV11-2 to TRBJ2-5; 8 bases are a match to TRBD1. This CDR3 spans 15 amino acids. Germline loops: CDR1 SGHAT, CDR2 FQNNGV. J lost 5 bases, V lost 1 base, and 6 bases had no gene match. This CDR3 reads CASSLGSGGGETQYF. CDR3 DNA: TGTGCCAGCAGCTTAGGGTCAGGGGGCGGGGAGACCCAGTACTTC.

This chain connects TRBV18 to TRBJ1-2, with 8 bases fitting TRBD1. The junction had 6 bases not matched to a gene; V was cut back by 4 bases and J by 8 bases. CDR1 is KGHSH and CDR2 is LQKENI in the germline V gene. This CDR3 spans 13 amino acids. As DNA, the CDR3 is TGTGCCAGCTCACGTGGGACAGGCGAGGGCTACACCTTC. This sequence encodes CASSRGTGEGYTF.

The J gene is TRBJ1-6, the V gene TRBV7-9; the match to TRBD1 covers 7 bases. CDR3 length: 15 amino acids. V trimming: 1 base; J trimming: 9 bases; junction bases outside the gene matches: 6. The germline V gene encodes CDR1 SEHNR and CDR2 FQNEAQ (reference sequence). CDR3 region: CASSLGDRAFSPLHF. The CDR3 DNA reads as TGTGCCAGCAGCTTAGGAGACAGGGCTTTTTCACCCCTCCACTTT.

This chain links TRBV6-5 with TRBJ1-1; D remains ambiguous. Germline V lookup: CDR1 MNHEY, CDR2 SVGAGI. Deletions cut 0 bases from V and 10 bases from J, with 9 bases between. The CDR3 sequence is 12 residues long. The CDR3 reads CASSYSEGRAFF. The CDR3 nucleotides are TGTGCCAGCAGTTACTCAGAGGGCAGAGCTTTCTTT.